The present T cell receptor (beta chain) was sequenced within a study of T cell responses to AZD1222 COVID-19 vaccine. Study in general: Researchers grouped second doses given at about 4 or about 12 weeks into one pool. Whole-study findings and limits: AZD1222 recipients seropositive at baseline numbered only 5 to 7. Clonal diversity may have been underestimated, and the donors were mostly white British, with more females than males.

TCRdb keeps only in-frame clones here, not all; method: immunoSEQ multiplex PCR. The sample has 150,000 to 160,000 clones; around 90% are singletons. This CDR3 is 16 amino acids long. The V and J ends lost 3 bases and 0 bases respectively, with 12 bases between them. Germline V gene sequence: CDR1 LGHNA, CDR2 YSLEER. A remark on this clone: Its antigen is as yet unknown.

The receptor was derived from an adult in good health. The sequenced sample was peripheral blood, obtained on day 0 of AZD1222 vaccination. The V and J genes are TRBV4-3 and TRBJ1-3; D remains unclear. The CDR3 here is CASSQNGLLSGNTIYF. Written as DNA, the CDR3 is TGCGCCAGCAGCCAGAACGGGCTCCTCTCTGGAAACACCATATATTTT.